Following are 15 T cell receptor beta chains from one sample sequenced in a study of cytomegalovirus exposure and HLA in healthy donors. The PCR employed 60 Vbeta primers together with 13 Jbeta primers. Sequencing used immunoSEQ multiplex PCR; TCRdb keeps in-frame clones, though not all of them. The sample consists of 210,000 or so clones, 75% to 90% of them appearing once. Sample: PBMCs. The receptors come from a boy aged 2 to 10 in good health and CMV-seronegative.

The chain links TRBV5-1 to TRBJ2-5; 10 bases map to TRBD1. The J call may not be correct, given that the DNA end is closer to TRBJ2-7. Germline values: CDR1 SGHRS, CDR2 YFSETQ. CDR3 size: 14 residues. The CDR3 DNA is TGCGCCAGCAGTTGGGACAGGGGTACCTACGAGCAGTACTTC. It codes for CASSWDRGTYEQYF.

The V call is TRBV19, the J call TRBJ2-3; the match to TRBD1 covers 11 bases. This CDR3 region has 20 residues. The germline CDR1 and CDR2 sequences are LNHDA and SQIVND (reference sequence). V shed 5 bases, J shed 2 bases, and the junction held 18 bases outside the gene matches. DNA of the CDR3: TGTGCCAGTAGTGTTTCCCTCCGGGGGGGGACAGGGGGAATCACAGATACGCAGTATTTT. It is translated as CASSVSLRGGTGGITDTQYF.

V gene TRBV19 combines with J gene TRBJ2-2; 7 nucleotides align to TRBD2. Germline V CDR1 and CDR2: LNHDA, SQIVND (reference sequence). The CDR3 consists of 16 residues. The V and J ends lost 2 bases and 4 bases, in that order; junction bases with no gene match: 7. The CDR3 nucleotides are TGTGCCAGTAGTATATGGGAGCTAGCGGTCACCGGGGAGCTGTTTTTT. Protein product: CASSIWELAVTGELFF.

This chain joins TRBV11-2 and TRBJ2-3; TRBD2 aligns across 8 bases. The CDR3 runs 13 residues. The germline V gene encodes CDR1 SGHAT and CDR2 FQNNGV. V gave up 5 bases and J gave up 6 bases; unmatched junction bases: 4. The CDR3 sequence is CASSAGLGDTQYF. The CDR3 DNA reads TGTGCCAGCAGCGCGGGACTAGGGGATACGCAGTATTTT.

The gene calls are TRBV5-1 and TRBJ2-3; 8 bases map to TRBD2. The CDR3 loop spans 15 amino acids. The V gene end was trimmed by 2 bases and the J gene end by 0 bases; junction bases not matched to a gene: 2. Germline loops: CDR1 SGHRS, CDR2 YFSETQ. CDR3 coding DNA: TGCGCCAGCAGCTTTAGCGGGACGAGCACAGATACGCAGTATTTT. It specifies CASSFSGTSTDTQYF.

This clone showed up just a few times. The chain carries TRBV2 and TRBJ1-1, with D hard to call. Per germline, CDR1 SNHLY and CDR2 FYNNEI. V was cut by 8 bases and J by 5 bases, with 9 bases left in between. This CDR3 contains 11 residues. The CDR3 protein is CASSRRTEAFF. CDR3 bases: TGTGCCAGCTCCCGTCGGACTGAAGCTTTCTTT.

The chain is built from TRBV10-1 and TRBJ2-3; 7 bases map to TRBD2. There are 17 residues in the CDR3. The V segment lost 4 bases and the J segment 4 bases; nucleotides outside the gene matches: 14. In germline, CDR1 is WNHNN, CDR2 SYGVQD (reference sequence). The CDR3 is CASSGEPSLAAADTQYF. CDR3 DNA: TGCGCCAGCAGTGGGGAACCTAGTCTAGCGGCAGCAGATACGCAGTATTTT.

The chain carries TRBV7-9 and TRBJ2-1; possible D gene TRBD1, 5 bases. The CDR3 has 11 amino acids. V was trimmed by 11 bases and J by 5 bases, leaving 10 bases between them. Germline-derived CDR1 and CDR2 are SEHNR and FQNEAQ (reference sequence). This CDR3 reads CAVEDNNEQFF. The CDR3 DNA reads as TGTGCCGTAGAGGACAACAATGAGCAGTTCTTC.

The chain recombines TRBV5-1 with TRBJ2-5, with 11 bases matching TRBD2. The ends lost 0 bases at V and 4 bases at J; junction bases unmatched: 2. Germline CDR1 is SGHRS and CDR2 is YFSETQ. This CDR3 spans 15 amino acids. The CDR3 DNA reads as TGCGCCAGCAGCTTGGAACTAGCGGGAGTAGAGACCCAGTACTTC. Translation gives CASSLELAGVETQYF. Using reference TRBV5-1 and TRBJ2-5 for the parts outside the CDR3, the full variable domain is KAGVTQTPRYLIKTRGQQVTLSCSPISGHRSVSWYQQTPGQGLQFLFEYFSETQRNKGNFPGRFSGRQFSNSRSEMNVSTLELGDSALYLCASSLELAGVETQYFGPGTRLLVL.

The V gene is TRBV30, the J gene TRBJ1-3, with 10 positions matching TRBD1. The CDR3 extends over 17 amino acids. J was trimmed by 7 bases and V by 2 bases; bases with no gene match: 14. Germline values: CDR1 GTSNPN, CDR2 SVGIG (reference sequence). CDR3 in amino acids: CAWSLGDRGSVRNTIYF. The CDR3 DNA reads TGTGCCTGGAGTCTTGGGGACAGGGGCTCCGTACGGAACACCATATATTTT.

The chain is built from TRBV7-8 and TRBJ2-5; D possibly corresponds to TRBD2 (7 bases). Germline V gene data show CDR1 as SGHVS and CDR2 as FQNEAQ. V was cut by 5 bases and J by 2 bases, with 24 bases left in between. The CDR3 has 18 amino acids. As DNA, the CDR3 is TGTGCCAGCAGCACGCCGCCCACAGGGAGGGCTCTTCAAGAGACCCAGTACTTC. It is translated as CASSTPPTGRALQETQYF.

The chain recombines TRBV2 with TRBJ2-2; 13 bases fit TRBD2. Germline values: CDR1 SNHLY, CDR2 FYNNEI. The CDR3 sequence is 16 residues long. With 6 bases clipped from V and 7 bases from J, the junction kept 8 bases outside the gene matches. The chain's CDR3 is CASSPGTSGKGGELFF. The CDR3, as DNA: TGTGCCAGCAGCCCCGGGACTAGCGGGAAGGGCGGGGAGCTGTTTTTT.

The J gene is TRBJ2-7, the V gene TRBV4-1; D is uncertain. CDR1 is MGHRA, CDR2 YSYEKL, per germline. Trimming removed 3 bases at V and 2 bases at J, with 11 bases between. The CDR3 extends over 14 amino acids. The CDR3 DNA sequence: TGCGCCAGCAGCCAGCCGACTCTCACCTACGAGCAGTACTTC. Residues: CASSQPTLTYEQYF.

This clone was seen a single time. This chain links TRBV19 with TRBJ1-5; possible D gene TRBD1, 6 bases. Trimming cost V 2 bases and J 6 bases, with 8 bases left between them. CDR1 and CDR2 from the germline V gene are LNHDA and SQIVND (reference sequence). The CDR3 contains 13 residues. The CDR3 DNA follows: TGTGCCAGTAGTATAATAGGGGGTCAGCCCCAGCATTTT. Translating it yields CASSIIGGQPQHF.

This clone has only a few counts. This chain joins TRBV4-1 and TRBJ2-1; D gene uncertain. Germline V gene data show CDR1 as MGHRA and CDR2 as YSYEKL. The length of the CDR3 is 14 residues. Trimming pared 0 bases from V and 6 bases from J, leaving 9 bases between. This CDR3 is CASSQEVSVNEQFF. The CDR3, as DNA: TGCGCCAGCAGCCAAGAGGTATCGGTCAATGAGCAGTTCTTC.